This TCR beta chain was profiled in a study of CD8+ T cells in alopecia areata. The study, taken as a whole, reports: Lesional scalp displayed greater clonality than normal scalp, most notably in alopecia totalis/universalis. Patients displayed less clarity in TCR sharing than mice, a finding possibly related to HLA.

This clone occurred a few times. What it binds is unknown. Sequencing relied on a cDNA template that was reverse transcribed from extracted RNA. Produced via immunoSEQ multiplex PCR; TCRdb's table is partial and in-frame only. This sample carries 150,000 to 200,000 clones, 55% of them seen once, and the ten largest clones take around 5%. Germline V gene data show CDR1 as SNHLY and CDR2 as FYNNEI. CDR3 length: 15 amino acids. Germline trimming cut 6 bases from V and 8 bases from J; bases unmatched to any gene: 11. Input material: CD4+ T cells sorted from blood. The chain employs TRBV2 and TRBJ1-4, with 8 bases that match TRBD1. The TCR comes from a human donor in good health. CDR3 bases: TGTGCCAGCAGATCTGGACAGGGCCTACGGGAAAAACTGTTTTTT. Amino acid sequence: CASRSGQGLREKLFF. Full variable domain (remainder filled in from reference TRBV2 and TRBJ1-4): EPEVTQTPSHQVTQMGQEVILRCVPISNHLYFYWYRQILGQKVEFLVSFYNNEISEKSEIFDDQFSVERPDGSNFTLKIRSTKLEDSAMYFCASRSGQGLREKLFFGSGTQLSVL.